The entry below describes one T cell receptor beta chain. What it recognizes is unknown. Other DNA sequences in this sample translate to the same CDR3. TCRdb keeps only in-frame clones here, not all; method: immunoSEQ multiplex PCR. This table holds about 480,000 clones, 87% found once. This sample was included in a study of Ad26.COV2.S vaccination and SARS-CoV-2 variants. Findings and caveats of the study: Vaccine and placebo recipients had similar non-spike TCR breadth.

Treatment in this sample: 15 to 20 received Ad26.COV2.S at low or high dose, single or two shots; five or six received placebo; per-sample allocation not given. Sampling occurred on day 63 after the first vaccine or placebo injection. An Ad26 vector carrying the Wuhan-strain SARS-CoV-2 spike served as the vaccine. Germline V lookup: CDR1 MNHEY, CDR2 SMNVEV (reference sequence). Trimming cost V 3 bases and J 2 bases, with 8 bases left between them. This CDR3 has 13 amino acids. The sequencing used peripheral blood, collected in a trial of Ad26.COV2.S vaccine versus placebo. The chain carries TRBV27 and TRBJ2-7; TRBD1 is a possible D gene (5 bases). This TCR was recovered from a person between 18 and 59 years old who received the Ad26.COV2.S COVID-19 vaccine or a placebo. CDR3 in DNA: TGTGCCAGCAGTTTGGGGCGGACCTACGAGCAGTACTTC. This translates into CASSLGRTYEQYF.